This T cell receptor (beta chain) was identified during a study of T cell repertoires in cytomegalovirus infection. This clonotype turned up a few times. What it binds is unknown. TCRdb used MiXCR to reprocess the reads, holding one entry per CDR3 protein. The sample holds fewer than 200,000 distinct CDR3 sequences, less than 25% seen once. This CDR3 spans 14 amino acids. CDR1 is SGHVS, CDR2 FQNEAQ, per germline. V lost 2 bases to trimming and J lost 7 bases, with 12 bases between them. The sequencing used CD8+ T cells from cultured PBMCs, collected from culture after CMV antigen stimulation. The sequence derives from a human donor in good health (CMV status not recorded). Some clones in this sample may be carry-over from other donors' samples. The chain employs TRBV7-8 and TRBJ1-5; D not certain. The CDR3 nucleotides read TGTGCCAGCAGCTTATTTGAACAAGGCCAGCCCCAGCATTTT. Amino acids: CASSLFEQGQPQHF.